This is a list of T cell receptor beta chains from one sample in a study of blood T cell repertoires in COVID-19. The assay was immunoSEQ multiplex PCR, and TCRdb's table has in-frame clones only and misses some. The data show some 98,000 clones, with 80% seen just once and around 17% held by the top ten. Sequencing was performed on peripheral blood. Receptors were obtained from a human donor in a cohort sampled during active COVID-19. CDR3s include the opening cysteine and the closing phenylalanine or tryptophan. Fields, in order: V gene, clone size, J gene, CDR3 length, D gene, CDR3 DNA, CDR3 protein. D genes are given only for firm matches. Clone size is not always given. Where it is, it says once, few, many or a class for expanded clones.

V gene: TRBV19
clone size: NA
J gene: TRBJ2-2
CDR3 length: 14
D gene: NA
CDR3 DNA: TGTGCCAGTAGTATTCAGGGTTACACCGGGGAGCTGTTTTTT
CDR3 protein: CASSIQGYTGELFF

V gene: TRBV24-1
clone size: NA
J gene: TRBJ2-1
CDR3 length: 11
D gene: NA
CDR3 DNA: TGTGCCACCAGTCGAGGGAATGAGCAGTTCTTC
CDR3 protein: CATSRGNEQFF

V gene: TRBV5-1
clone size: NA
J gene: TRBJ1-1
CDR3 length: 15
D gene: NA
CDR3 DNA: TGCGCCAGCAGCTCACAGTCCAGTGGGAACACTGAAGCTTTCTTT
CDR3 protein: CASSSQSSGNTEAFF

V gene: TRBV18
clone size: NA
J gene: TRBJ2-3
CDR3 length: 15
D gene: TRBD2
CDR3 DNA: TGTGCCAGCTCACCAGGACTAGCGGGAGAAGATACGCAGTATTTT
CDR3 protein: CASSPGLAGEDTQYF

V gene: TRBV7-2
clone size: once
J gene: TRBJ2-7
CDR3 length: 15
D gene: NA
CDR3 DNA: TGTGCCAGCAGCTTAGGGTCGGTGAGCTCCTACGAGCAGTACTTC
CDR3 protein: CASSLGSVSSYEQYF

V gene: TRBV3-1/TRBV3-2
clone size: NA
J gene: TRBJ2-1
CDR3 length: 14
D gene: TRBD2
CDR3 DNA: TGTGCCAGCGGGGCAGCGGGAGCTTACAATGAGCAGTTCTTC
CDR3 protein: CASGAAGAYNEQFF

V gene: TRBV5-6
clone size: NA
J gene: TRBJ2-7
CDR3 length: 14
D gene: TRBD1
CDR3 DNA: TGTGCCAGCAGCTTGGTGGGGACAGGGAACGAGCAGTACTTC
CDR3 protein: CASSLVGTGNEQYF

V gene: TRBV6-5
clone size: NA
J gene: TRBJ2-1
CDR3 length: 11
D gene: NA
CDR3 DNA: TGTGCCAGCAGGCGAGACAGGCAGCAGTTCTTC
CDR3 protein: CASRRDRQQFF

V gene: TRBV28
clone size: NA
J gene: TRBJ1-5
CDR3 length: 15
D gene: NA
CDR3 DNA: TGTGCCAGCAGTTTAGGAGGCCGGAGGAATCAGCCCCAGCATTTT
CDR3 protein: CASSLGGRRNQPQHF

V gene: TRBV18
clone size: NA
J gene: TRBJ1-6
CDR3 length: 18
D gene: NA
CDR3 DNA: TGTGCCAGCTCACCAAGATTAACAGAGAGCTCCTATAATTCACCCCTCCACTTT
CDR3 protein: CASSPRLTESSYNSPLHF

V gene: TRBV12-3/TRBV12-4
clone size: NA
J gene: TRBJ1-6
CDR3 length: 13
D gene: NA
CDR3 DNA: TGTGCCAGCAGGCGGGGGGAGAATTCACCCCTCCACTTT
CDR3 protein: CASRRGENSPLHF

V gene: TRBV3-1/TRBV3-2
clone size: NA
J gene: TRBJ2-3
CDR3 length: 21
D gene: TRBD2
CDR3 DNA: TGTGCCAGCAGCCAAGGTTGGGCTAGCGGGAGGGCCAACCCTAGCACAGATACGCAGTATTTT
CDR3 protein: CASSQGWASGRANPSTDTQYF

V gene: TRBV2
clone size: NA
J gene: TRBJ2-6
CDR3 length: 14
D gene: NA
CDR3 DNA: TGTGCCAGCACCTGGAGCTCTGGGGCCAACGTCCTGACTTTC
CDR3 protein: CASTWSSGANVLTF

V gene: TRBV10-3
clone size: NA
J gene: TRBJ1-5
CDR3 length: 14
D gene: NA
CDR3 DNA: TGTGCCACTCGGGGAGGGATTAGCAATCAGCCCCAGCATTTT
CDR3 protein: CATRGGISNQPQHF

V gene: TRBV4-2
clone size: once
J gene: TRBJ1-2
CDR3 length: 14
D gene: NA
CDR3 DNA: TGTGCCAGCAGCCAAGATACACACCTGCAGGGCTACACCTTC
CDR3 protein: CASSQDTHLQGYTF

V gene: TRBV24-1
clone size: NA
J gene: TRBJ2-7
CDR3 length: 16
D gene: TRBD2
CDR3 DNA: TGTGCCACCAGTGACCCCAATAGCGGGAACCGCTACGAGCAGTACTTC
CDR3 protein: CATSDPNSGNRYEQYF

V gene: TRBV4-1
clone size: NA
J gene: TRBJ1-2
CDR3 length: 15
D gene: NA
CDR3 DNA: TGCGCCAGCAGCCGCCCCCTCCGGGACAATAACGGCTACACCTTC
CDR3 protein: CASSRPLRDNNGYTF

V gene: TRBV19
clone size: NA
J gene: TRBJ1-1
CDR3 length: 10
D gene: NA
CDR3 DNA: TGTGCCACTATGAACACTGAAGCTTTCTTT
CDR3 protein: CATMNTEAFF

V gene: TRBV12-3/TRBV12-4
clone size: NA
J gene: TRBJ1-1
CDR3 length: 12
D gene: NA
CDR3 DNA: TGTGCCAGCAGTCTTAGCAACACTGAAGCTTTCTTT
CDR3 protein: CASSLSNTEAFF

V gene: TRBV28
clone size: NA
J gene: TRBJ2-7
CDR3 length: 14
D gene: TRBD1
CDR3 DNA: TGTGCCAGCAGTCCGACAGGGGGCCTGTACGAGCAGTACTTC
CDR3 protein: CASSPTGGLYEQYF

V gene: TRBV19
clone size: few
J gene: TRBJ1-2
CDR3 length: 16
D gene: NA
CDR3 DNA: TGTGCCAGTAGTAGGCGGACCGAGGCAGGGTGGTATGGCTACACCTTC
CDR3 protein: CASSRRTEAGWYGYTF

V gene: TRBV4-2
clone size: NA
J gene: TRBJ2-5
CDR3 length: 18
D gene: TRBD2
CDR3 DNA: TGTGCCAGCAGCCCTGCCGGGACGACTAGCGGAGGTGGGGAGACCCAGTACTTC
CDR3 protein: CASSPAGTTSGGGETQYF

V gene: TRBV6-2/TRBV6-3
clone size: NA
J gene: TRBJ1-5
CDR3 length: 18
D gene: TRBD1
CDR3 DNA: TGTGCCAGCAGTTTCACCGGGACAGGATCGCGGGGCAATCAGCCCCAGCATTTT
CDR3 protein: CASSFTGTGSRGNQPQHF

V gene: TRBV3-1/TRBV3-2
clone size: NA
J gene: TRBJ2-2
CDR3 length: 16
D gene: TRBD2
CDR3 DNA: TGTGCCAGCAGCCATCTCCCTAGCGGGAGGGCTGGGGAGCTGTTTTTT
CDR3 protein: CASSHLPSGRAGELFF

V gene: TRBV20-1
clone size: few
J gene: TRBJ1-2
CDR3 length: 11
D gene: NA
CDR3 DNA: TGCAGTGCTGCCCCAGGGTCTGGCTACACCTTC
CDR3 protein: CSAAPGSGYTF

V gene: TRBV19
clone size: NA
J gene: TRBJ2-6
CDR3 length: 17
D gene: TRBD1
CDR3 DNA: TGTGCCAGTAGTCAACGGACAGGGGGCTCTGGGGCCAACGTCCTGACTTTC
CDR3 protein: CASSQRTGGSGANVLTF

V gene: TRBV27
clone size: NA
J gene: TRBJ2-5
CDR3 length: 14
D gene: TRBD2
CDR3 DNA: TGTGCCAGCAGTAGCGGGGTGTACCAAGAGACCCAGTACTTC
CDR3 protein: CASSSGVYQETQYF

V gene: TRBV27
clone size: NA
J gene: TRBJ2-1
CDR3 length: 19
D gene: TRBD2
CDR3 DNA: TGTGCCAGCAGCCTTAGGGGGACTAGCGGGAGTGGGTTGAACAATGAGCAGTTCTTC
CDR3 protein: CASSLRGTSGSGLNNEQFF

V gene: TRBV23-1
clone size: NA
J gene: TRBJ1-2
CDR3 length: 13
D gene: NA
CDR3 DNA: TGCGCCGCCGGTGGGGTTAGGGGCTATGGCTACACCTTC
CDR3 protein: CAAGGVRGYGYTF